Listed here are 5 T cell receptor beta chains from one sample, sequenced in a study of blood T cell repertoires in COVID-19. The protocol was immunoSEQ multiplex PCR, while the TCRdb copy is restricted to in-frame clones and leaves out a portion. The sample holds about 270,000 clones, about 87% seen once. Sequencing was performed on peripheral blood. Receptor source: a human donor in a cohort sampled during active COVID-19.

The genes are TRBV5-1 and TRBJ1-3; D is uncertain. V dropped 0 bases and J dropped 0 bases, with 10 bases sitting between them. Germline CDR1 SGHRS, CDR2 YFSETQ. The length of the CDR3 is 16 residues. The CDR3 protein is CASSLGAVLSGNTIYF. CDR3 in DNA: TGCGCCAGCAGCTTGGGAGCGGTTCTCTCTGGAAACACCATATATTTT.

This clone has a handful of counts. The rearrangement uses TRBV6-2 or TRBV6-3 and TRBJ2-1, with TRBD1 matching over 7 bases. The length of the CDR3 is 17 residues. The V gene end was trimmed by 0 bases and the J gene end by 7 bases; junction bases not matched to a gene: 12. Germline V gene lookup returns CDR1 MNHEY and CDR2 SVGEGT. As DNA, the CDR3 is TGTGCCAGCAGTTACTCTCCGGGGACAGTTGGGAGAAATGAGCAGTTCTTC. Encoded protein: CASSYSPGTVGRNEQFF.

The rearrangement links TRBV28 to TRBJ1-1; 7 positions match TRBD1. V shed 5 bases and J 6 bases; nucleotides not matched to a gene: 6. There are 13 residues in the CDR3. The V gene's germline CDR1 is MDHEN and CDR2 SYDVKM. The CDR3 sequence: CASSQTGTPEAFF. In nucleotides, the CDR3 is TGTGCCAGCAGTCAGACAGGGACTCCTGAAGCTTTCTTT. Based on the CDR3 plus reference TRBV28 and TRBJ1-1, the full variable domain is DVKVTQSSRYLVKRTGEKVFLECVQDMDHENMFWYRQDPGLGLRLIYFSYDVKMKEKGDIPEGYSVSREKKERFSLILESASTNQTSMYLCASSQTGTPEAFFGQGTRLTVV.

J is TRBJ2-1 and V is TRBV10-3; 14 positions match TRBD2. Germline V gene sequence: CDR1 ENHRY, CDR2 SYGVKD. Trimming at V came to 4 bases and at J to 7 bases, leaving 0 bases not matched to a gene. CDR3 length: 14 amino acids. The CDR3 DNA reads as TGTGCCATCAGTGGGACTAGCGGGGGGAATGAGCAGTTCTTC. Its translation is CAISGTSGGNEQFF.

J is TRBJ2-3 and V is TRBV3-1 (or the pseudogene TRBV3-2); 7 bases agree with TRBD2. This CDR3 region has 13 residues. The V and J ends lost 0 bases and 12 bases, in that order; junction bases with no gene match: 6. CDR1 is LGHDT, CDR2 YNNKEL, per germline (reference sequence). The CDR3 loop reads CASSQDLRTRQYF. CDR3 bases: TGTGCCAGCAGCCAAGATTTGCGGACTAGACAGTATTTT.